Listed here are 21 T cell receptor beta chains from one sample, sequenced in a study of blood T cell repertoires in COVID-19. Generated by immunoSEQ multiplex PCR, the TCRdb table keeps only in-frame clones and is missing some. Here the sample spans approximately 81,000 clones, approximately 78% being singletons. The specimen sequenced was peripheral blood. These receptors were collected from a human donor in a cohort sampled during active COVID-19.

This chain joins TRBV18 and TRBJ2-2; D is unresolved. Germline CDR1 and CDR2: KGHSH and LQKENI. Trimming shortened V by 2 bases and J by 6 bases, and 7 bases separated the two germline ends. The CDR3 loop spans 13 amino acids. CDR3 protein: CASSPSEPGELFF. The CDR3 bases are TGTGCCAGCTCACCAAGTGAGCCCGGGGAGCTGTTTTTT.

CDR3 region: CASRYGGNTIYF. The CDR3 DNA follows: TGTGCCAGCAGGTACGGGGGAAACACCATATATTTT. The rearrangement joins TRBV3-1 (or the pseudogene TRBV3-2) to TRBJ1-3; no clear D gene. Between the trimmed V and J ends, which lost 6 bases and 4 bases, there was a span of 7 bases. CDR1 and CDR2 from the germline V gene are LGHDT and YNNKEL (reference sequence). The CDR3 covers 12 residues.

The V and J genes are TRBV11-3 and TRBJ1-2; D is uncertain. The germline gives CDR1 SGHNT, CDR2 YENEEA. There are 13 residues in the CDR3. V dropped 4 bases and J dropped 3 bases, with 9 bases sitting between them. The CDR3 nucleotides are TGTGCCAGCAGCTCCGCAGACTACTATGGCTACACCTTC. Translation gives CASSSADYYGYTF.

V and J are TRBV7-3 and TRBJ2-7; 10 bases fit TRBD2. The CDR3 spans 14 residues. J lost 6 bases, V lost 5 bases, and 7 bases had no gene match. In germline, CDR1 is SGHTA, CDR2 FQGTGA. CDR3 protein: CASSPGTSAGEQYF. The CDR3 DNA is TGTGCCAGCAGCCCCGGGACTAGCGCTGGCGAGCAGTACTTC.

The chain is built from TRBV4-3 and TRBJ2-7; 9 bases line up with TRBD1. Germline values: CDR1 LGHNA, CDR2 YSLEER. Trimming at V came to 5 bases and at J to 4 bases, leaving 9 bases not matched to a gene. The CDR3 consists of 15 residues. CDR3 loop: CASSKTGGGRYEQYF. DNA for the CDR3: TGCGCCAGCAGCAAAACAGGGGGCGGACGGTACGAGCAGTACTTC.

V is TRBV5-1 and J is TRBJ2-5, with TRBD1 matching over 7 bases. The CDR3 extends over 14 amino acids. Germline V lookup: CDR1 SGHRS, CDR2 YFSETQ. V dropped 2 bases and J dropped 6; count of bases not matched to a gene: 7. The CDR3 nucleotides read TGCGCCAGCAGCTTATCCAGGGGGATGAAGACCCAGTACTTC. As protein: CASSLSRGMKTQYF.

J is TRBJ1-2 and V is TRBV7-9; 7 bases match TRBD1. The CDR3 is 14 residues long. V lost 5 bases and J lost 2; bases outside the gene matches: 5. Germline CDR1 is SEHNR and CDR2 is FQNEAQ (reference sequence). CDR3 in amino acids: CASSPRQGNYGYTF. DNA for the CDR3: TGTGCCAGCAGCCCAAGACAGGGCAACTATGGCTACACCTTC.

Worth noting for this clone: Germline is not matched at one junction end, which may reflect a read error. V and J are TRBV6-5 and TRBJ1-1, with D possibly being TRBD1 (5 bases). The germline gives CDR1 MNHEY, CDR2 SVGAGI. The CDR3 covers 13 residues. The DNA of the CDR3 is TGTGCCAGCAGGTACTGGGGGGATACTGAAGCTTTCTTT. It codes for CASRYWGDTEAFF.

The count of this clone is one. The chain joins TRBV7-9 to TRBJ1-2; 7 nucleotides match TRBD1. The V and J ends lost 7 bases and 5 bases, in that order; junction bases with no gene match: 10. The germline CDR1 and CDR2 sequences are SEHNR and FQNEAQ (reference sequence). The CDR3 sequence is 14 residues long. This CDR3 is CASTGTAIRYGYTF. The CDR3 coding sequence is TGTGCCAGCACCGGGACAGCGATTCGATATGGCTACACCTTC.

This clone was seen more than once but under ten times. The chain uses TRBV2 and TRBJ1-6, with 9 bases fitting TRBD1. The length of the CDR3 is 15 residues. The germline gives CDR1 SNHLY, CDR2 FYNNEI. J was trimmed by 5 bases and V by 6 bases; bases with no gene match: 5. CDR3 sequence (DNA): TGTGCCAGCAGATCCGGGACAGGGAATAATTCACCCCTCCACTTT. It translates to CASRSGTGNNSPLHF.

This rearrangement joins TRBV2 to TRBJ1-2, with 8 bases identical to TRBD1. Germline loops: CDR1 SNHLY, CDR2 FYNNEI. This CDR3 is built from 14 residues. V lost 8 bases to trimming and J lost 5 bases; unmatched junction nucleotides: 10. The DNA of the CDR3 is TGTGCCAGCCGGGGACTTAGGACAGGGTATGGCTACACCTTC. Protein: CASRGLRTGYGYTF. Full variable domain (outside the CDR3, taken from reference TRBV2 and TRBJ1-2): EPEVTQTPSHQVTQMGQEVILRCVPISNHLYFYWYRQILGQKVEFLVSFYNNEISEKSEIFDDQFSVERPDGSNFTLKIRSTKLEDSAMYFCASRGLRTGYGYTFGSGTRLTVV.

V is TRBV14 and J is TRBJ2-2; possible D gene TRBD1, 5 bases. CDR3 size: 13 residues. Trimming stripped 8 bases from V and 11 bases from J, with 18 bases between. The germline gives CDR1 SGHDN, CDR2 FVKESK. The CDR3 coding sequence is TGTGCCAGCCAGCCAGGGTTACACTCAGAGCTGTTTTTT. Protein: CASQPGLHSELFF.

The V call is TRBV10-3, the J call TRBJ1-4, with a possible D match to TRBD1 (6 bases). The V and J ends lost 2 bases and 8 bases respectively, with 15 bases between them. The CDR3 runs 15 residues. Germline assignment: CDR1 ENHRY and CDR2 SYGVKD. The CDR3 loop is CAISEPTGDNEKLFF. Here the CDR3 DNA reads TGTGCCATCAGTGAGCCGACAGGTGATAACGAAAAACTGTTTTTT.

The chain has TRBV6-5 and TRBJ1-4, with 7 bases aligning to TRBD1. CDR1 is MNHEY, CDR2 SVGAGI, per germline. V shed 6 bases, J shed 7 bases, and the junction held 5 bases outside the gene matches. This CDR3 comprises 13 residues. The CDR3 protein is CASRRQGGEKLFF. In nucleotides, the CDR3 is TGTGCCAGCAGGAGACAGGGTGGTGAAAAACTGTTTTTT.

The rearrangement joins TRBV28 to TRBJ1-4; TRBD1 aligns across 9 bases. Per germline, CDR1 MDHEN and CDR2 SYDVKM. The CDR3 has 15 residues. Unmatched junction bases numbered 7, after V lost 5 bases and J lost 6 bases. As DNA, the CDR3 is TGTGCCAGCAGTCCACCGACAGGGGGATATGAAAAACTGTTTTTT. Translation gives CASSPPTGGYEKLFF.

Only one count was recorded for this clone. The CDR3 nucleotides are TGCGCCAGCAGCCAAGATATAACCCTGCGGGGGAGTTCACAGGGTACGCAGTATTTT. Protein product: CASSQDITLRGSSQGTQYF. V is TRBV4-1 and J is TRBJ2-3; D perhaps matches TRBD2 (7 bases). With 0 bases removed from V and 8 bases from J, the gap between germline ends came to 27 bases. The V gene's germline CDR1 is MGHRA and CDR2 YSYEKL. This CDR3 contains 19 residues.

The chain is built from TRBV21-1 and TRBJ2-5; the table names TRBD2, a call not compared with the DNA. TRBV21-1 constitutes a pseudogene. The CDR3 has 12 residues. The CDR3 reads CASREARETQYF. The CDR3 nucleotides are TGTGCCAGCCGGGAGGCGCGGGAGACCCAGTACTTC.

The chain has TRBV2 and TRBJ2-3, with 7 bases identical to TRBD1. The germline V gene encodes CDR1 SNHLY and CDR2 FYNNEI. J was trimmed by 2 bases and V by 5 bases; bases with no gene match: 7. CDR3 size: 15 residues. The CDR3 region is CASSPAGGSTDTQYF. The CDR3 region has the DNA TGTGCCAGCAGTCCTGCAGGGGGTTCCACAGATACGCAGTATTTT.

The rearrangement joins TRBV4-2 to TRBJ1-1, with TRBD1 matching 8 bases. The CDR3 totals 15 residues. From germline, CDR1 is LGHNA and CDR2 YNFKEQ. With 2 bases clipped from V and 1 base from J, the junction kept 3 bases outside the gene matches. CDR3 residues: CASSQPDRANTEAFF. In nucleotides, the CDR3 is TGTGCCAGCAGCCAACCGGACAGGGCGAACACTGAAGCTTTCTTT.

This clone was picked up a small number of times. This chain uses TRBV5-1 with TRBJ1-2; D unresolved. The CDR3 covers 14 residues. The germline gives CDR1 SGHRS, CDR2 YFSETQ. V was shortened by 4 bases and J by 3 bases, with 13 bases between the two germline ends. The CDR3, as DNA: TGCGCCAGCAGCCTGGGGTTGGAGTACTATGGCTACACCTTC. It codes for CASSLGLEYYGYTF.

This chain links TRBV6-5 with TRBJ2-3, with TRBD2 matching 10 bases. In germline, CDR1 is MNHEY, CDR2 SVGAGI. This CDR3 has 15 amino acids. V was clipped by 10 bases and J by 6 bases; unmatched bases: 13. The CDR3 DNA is TGTGCCACCCACGCTCCCACTAGCGGGGTCGATACGCAGTATTTT. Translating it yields CATHAPTSGVDTQYF.